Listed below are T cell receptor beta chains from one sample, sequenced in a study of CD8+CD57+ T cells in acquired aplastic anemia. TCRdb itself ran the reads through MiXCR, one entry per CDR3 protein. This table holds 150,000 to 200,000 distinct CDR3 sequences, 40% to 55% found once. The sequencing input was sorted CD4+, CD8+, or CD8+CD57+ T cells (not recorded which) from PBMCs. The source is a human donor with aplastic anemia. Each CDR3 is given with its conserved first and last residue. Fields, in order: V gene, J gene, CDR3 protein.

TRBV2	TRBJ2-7	CASSEDQGTYEQYF
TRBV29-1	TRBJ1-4	CSVSLSLREKLFF
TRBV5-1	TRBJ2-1	CASRGLAEYNEQFF
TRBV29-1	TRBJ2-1	CSVVPTGSGEQFF
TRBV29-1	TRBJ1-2	CSVEDRDSFDVYGYTF
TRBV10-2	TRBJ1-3	CASSESRAGGNTIYF
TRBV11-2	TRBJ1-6	CASSLDSIRRGSPLHF
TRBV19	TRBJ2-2	CASRVAWSTGELFF
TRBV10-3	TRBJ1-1	CAISTDRSDEAFF
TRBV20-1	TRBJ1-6	CSASPQGAGYSPLHF
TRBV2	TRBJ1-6	CASSPDRGRLDSPLHF
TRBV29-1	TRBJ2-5	CSVGGDRGRETQYF
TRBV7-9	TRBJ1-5	CASGGYSNQPQHF
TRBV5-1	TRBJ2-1	CASYLSPSDSYNEQFF
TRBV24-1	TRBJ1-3	CATSPHSPGNTIYF
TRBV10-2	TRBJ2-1	CASSSGLAGGHEQFF
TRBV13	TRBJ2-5	CASSGTAKETQYF
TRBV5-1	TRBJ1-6	CASSNGQNSPLHF
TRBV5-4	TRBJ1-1	CASSFTGQGEAFF
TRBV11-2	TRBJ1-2	CASSLVGQGWSALGYTF
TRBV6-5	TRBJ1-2	CASSYLLGAGSGYTF
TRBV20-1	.	CSASHSPAYEQYF
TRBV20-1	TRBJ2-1	CSAILAGGPTDEQFF
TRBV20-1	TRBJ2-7	CSARDPSLIFSYEQYF
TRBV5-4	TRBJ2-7	CASSSDATTGLLRIEQYF
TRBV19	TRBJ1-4	CASSTPGTGDEKLFF
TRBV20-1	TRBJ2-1	CSTGTRFGEQFF
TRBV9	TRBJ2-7	CASSVGPGVEQYF
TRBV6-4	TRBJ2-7	CASSDLADNYEQYF
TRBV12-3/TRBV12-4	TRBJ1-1	CASRAFREGGLEAFF
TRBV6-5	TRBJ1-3	CASSYSSQRGRTGNTIYF
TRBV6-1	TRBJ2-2	CAGSSTGELFF
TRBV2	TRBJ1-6	CAKRGQQGTPNSPLHF
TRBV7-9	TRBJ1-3	CASSPADTIYF
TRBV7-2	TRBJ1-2	CASSLPGLNYGYTF
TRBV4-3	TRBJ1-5	CASSRDLNGQPQHF
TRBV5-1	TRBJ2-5	CASSLARKETQYF
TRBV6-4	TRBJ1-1	CASNAGQGDKAFF
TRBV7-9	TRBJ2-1	CASSWGFNNEQFF
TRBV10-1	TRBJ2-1	CASSEDSLTGSEQFF
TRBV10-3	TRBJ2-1	CAISDARVTGDKQFF
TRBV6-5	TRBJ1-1	CASSYMDRAAEAFF
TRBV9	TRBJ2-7	CASSAHATDEQYF
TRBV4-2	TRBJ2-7	CASSQSSERHEQYF
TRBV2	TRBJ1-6	CASKLGPYLHF
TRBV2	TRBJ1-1	CASRPTDYGTEAFF
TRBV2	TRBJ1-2	CASSEIYGGGYGYTF
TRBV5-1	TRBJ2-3	CASGLDSSSTDTQYF
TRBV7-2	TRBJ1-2	CASSPGGGYAF
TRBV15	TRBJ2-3	CATRAGLRDYTDTQYF
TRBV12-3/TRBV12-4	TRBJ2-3	CASSSDGGGTQYF
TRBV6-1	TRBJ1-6	CATRQGSSPLHF
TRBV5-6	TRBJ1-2	CASSAGQVYGYTF
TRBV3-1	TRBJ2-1	CASSVSLGPRVF
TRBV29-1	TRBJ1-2	CSTTRTGDDYGYTF
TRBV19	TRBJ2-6	CASIQTGRGANVLTF
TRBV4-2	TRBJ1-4	CASSQDLRGVDGEKLFF
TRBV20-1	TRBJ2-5	CSARGLGGETQYF
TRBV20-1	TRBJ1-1	CSARSGADTEAFF
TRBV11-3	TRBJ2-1	CASSSGGYNEQFF